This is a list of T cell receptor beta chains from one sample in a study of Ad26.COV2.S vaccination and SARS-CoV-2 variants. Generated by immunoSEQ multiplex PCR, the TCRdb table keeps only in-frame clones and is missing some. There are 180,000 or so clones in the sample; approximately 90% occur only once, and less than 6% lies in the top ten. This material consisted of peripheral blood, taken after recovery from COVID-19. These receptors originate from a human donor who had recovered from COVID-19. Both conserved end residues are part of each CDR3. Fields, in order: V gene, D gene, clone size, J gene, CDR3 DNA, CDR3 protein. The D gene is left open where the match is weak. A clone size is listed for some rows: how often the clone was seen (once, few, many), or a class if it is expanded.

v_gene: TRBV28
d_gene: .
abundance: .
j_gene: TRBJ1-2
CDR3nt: TGTGCCAGCAGTTTTCCAGTTTCCTATGGCTACACCTTC
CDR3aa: CASSFPVSYGYTF

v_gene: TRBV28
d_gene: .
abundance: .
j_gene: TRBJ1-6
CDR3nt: TGTGCCAGCAGTCAGCGGGCGGAGAATTCACCCCTCCACTTT
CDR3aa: CASSQRAENSPLHF

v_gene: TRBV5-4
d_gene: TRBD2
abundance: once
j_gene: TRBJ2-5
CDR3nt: TGTGCCAGCAGCTTGAGATTAGCGGGATTGCAAGAGACCCAGTACTTC
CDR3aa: CASSLRLAGLQETQYF

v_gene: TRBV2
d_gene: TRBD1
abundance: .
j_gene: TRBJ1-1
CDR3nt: TGTGCCAGCAAAATCGACAGGGGATGGGGGTCCGCTGAAGCTTTCTTT
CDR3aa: CASKIDRGWGSAEAFF

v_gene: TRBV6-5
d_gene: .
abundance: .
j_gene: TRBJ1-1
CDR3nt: TGTGCCAGCAGTAGACCGGGAGGCCGACCTGAAGCTTTCTTT
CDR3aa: CASSRPGGRPEAFF

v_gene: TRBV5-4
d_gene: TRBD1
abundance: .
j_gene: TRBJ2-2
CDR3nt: TGTGCCAGCAGCACCCCGACGACAGGGCCCGGGGAGCTGTTTTTT
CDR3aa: CASSTPTTGPGELFF

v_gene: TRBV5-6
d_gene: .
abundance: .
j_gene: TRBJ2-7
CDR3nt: TGTGCCAGCAGCATGGACCCCATAGACTACGAGCAGTACTTC
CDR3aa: CASSMDPIDYEQYF

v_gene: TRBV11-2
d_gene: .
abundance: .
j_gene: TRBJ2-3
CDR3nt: TGTGCCAGCAGCTTTACCACGGGACCATCCGCAGATACGCAGTATTTT
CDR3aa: CASSFTTGPSADTQYF

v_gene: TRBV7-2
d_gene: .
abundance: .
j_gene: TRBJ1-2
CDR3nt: TGTGCCAGCAGCTTAGGTGGGGTCTATGGCTACACCTTC
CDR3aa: CASSLGGVYGYTF

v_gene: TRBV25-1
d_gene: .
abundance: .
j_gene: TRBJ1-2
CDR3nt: TGTGCCAGCAGTGAATCCTCGTGGACGGGTACTAACTATGGCTACACCTTC
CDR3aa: CASSESSWTGTNYGYTF

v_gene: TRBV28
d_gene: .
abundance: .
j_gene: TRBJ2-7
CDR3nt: TGTGCCAGCAGTGCTACATACGAGCAGTACTTC
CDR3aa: CASSATYEQYF

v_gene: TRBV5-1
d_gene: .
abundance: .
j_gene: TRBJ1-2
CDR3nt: TGCGCCAGCAGCGCGGACAGAAACTATGGCTACACCTTC
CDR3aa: CASSADRNYGYTF

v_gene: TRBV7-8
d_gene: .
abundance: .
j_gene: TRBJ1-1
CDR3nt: TGTGCCAGCAGCGAAGGAAGGGTGGGGGATACTGAAGCTTTCTTT
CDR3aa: CASSEGRVGDTEAFF

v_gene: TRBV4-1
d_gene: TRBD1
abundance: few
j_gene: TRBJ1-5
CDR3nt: TGCGCCAGCAGCCCTGAGGGGGCGCGGGGTCAGCCCCAGCATTTT
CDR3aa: CASSPEGARGQPQHF

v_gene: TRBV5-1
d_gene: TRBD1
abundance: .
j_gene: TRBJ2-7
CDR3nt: TGCGCCAGCAGCTTGGCCGGACAGGGTACCTACGAGCAGTACTTC
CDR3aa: CASSLAGQGTYEQYF

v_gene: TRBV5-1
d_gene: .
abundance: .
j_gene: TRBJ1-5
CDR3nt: TGCGCCAGCAGCTTGGCTAACAGGGAACGCTGGGGAATGCGGCAGCCCCAGCATTTT
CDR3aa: CASSLANRERWGMRQPQHF

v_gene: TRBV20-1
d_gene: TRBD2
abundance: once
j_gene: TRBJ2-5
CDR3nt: TGCAGTGCTAGTCGGCTAGCGGATCAAGAGACCCAGTACTTC
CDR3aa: CSASRLADQETQYF

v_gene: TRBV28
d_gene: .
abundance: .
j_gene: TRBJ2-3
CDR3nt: TGTGCCAGCAGTTTGGGACGGCTAGATACGCAGTATTTT
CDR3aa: CASSLGRLDTQYF

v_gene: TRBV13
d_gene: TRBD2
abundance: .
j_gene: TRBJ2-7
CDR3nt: TGTGCCAGCAGCTTAGGGTCGGGACTAGCGGGAGGATACGAGCAGTACTTC
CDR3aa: CASSLGSGLAGGYEQYF

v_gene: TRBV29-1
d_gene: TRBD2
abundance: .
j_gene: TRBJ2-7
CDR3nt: TGCAGCGTTGAAACGGGAGGGGGCTACGAGCAGTACTTC
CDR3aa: CSVETGGGYEQYF

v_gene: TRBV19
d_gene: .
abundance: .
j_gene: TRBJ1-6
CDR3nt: TGTGCCAGTAGTTTATTCACGAGCTCCTATAATTCACCCCTCCACTTT
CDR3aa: CASSLFTSSYNSPLHF

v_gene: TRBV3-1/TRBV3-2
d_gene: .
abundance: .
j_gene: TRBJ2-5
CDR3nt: TGTGCCAGCACCCTCTCAGGGGACTATCGAAAGACCCAGTACTTC
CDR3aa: CASTLSGDYRKTQYF

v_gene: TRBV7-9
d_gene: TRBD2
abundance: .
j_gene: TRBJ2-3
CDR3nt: TGTGCCAGCAGCTTAGCGGGACTAGCGGACCATCCCTTT
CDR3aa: CASSLAGLADHPF

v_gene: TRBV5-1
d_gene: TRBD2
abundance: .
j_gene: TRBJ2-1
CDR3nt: TGCGCCAGCACCCCTAGCGGGAACTCCTACAATGAGCAGTTCTTC
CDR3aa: CASTPSGNSYNEQFF

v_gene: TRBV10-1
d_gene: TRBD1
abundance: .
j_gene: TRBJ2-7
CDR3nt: TGCGCCAGCTCTTTGCACCGGGACAGGACCTACGAGCAGTACTTC
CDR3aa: CASSLHRDRTYEQYF

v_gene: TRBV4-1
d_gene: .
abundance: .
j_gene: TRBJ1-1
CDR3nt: TGCGCCAGCAGCCAGCTGACAGGAATGTACACTGAAGCTTTCTTT
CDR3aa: CASSQLTGMYTEAFF

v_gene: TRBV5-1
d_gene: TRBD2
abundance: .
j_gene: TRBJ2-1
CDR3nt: TGCGCCAGCAGCCCCGGGGGGGCGGGTTTCTCCTACAATGAGCAGTTCTTC
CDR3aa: CASSPGGAGFSYNEQFF

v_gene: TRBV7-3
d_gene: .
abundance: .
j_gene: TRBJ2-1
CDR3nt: TGTGCCAGCAGCTCAGGGGCCCCGAATCAGCAGTTCTTC
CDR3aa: CASSSGAPNQQFF

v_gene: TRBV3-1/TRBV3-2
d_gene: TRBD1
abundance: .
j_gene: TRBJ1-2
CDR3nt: TGTGCCAGCAGCCAGCGAATGAGGGACAGGCTATTGTCTAACTATGGCTACACCTTC
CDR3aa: CASSQRMRDRLLSNYGYTF

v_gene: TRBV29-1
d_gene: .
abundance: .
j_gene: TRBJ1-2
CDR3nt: TGCAGCGTTGACGGTGGCGGGGGGACTAACTATGGCTACACCTTC
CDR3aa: CSVDGGGGTNYGYTF

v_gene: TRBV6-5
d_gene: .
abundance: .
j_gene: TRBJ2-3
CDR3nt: TGTGCCAGCAGGGAGGGGAGCACAGATACGCAGTATTTT
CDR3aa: CASREGSTDTQYF

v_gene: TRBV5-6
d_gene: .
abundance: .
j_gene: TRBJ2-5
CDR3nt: TGTGCCAGCAGCTTGGAAGGGCTCCCCGGACACTTC
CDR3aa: CASSLEGLPGHF

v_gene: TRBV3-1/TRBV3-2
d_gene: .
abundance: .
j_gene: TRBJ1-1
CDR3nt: TGTGCCAGCAGTGAAAGGGTCGGTGAAGCTTTCTTT
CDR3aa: CASSERVGEAFF

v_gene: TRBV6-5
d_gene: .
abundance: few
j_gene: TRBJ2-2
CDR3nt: TGTGCCAGCAGACACCCAGAGAACACCGGGGAGCTGTTTTTT
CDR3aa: CASRHPENTGELFF

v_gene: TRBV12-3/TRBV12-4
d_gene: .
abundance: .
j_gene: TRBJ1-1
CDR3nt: TGTGCCAGCAGTCTAGACAGAGACACTGAAGCTTTCTTT
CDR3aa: CASSLDRDTEAFF

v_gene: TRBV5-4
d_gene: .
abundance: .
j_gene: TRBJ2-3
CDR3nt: TGTGCCAGCAGCTTAACCCTGACTAGCACAGATACGCAGTATTTT
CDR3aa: CASSLTLTSTDTQYF

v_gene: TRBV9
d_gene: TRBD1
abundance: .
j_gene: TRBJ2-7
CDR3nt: TGTGCCAGCAGCGGAACCGGGACAGGGGGATACGAGCAGTACTTC
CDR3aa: CASSGTGTGGYEQYF

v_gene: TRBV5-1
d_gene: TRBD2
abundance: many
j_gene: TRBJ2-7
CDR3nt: TGCGCCAGCAGCTCGGGACTAGCGGGCCTACCATCATCGAGGGAGCAGTACTTC
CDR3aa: CASSSGLAGLPSSREQYF

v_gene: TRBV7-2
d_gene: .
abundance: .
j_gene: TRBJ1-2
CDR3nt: TGTGCCAGCAGCTTAGAGCGACTTAACTATGGCTACACCTTC
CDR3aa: CASSLERLNYGYTF

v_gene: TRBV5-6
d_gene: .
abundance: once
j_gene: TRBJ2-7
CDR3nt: TGTGCCAGCAGTCCACAGGGCCTCGAGCAGTACTTC
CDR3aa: CASSPQGLEQYF

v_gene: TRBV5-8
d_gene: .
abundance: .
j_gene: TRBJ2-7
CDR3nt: TGTGCCAGCAGCTCCTGGTCCCCTTCCAGCTACGAGCAGTACTTC
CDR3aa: CASSSWSPSSYEQYF

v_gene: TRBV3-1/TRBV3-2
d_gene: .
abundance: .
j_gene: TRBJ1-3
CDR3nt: TGTGCCAGCAGCCTTCCGACAGGTTCTGGAAACACCATATATTTT
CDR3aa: CASSLPTGSGNTIYF

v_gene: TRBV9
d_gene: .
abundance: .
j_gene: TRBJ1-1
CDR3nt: TGTGCCAGCAGCGTAGCAGTGGCCACTGAAGCTTTCTTT
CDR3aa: CASSVAVATEAFF

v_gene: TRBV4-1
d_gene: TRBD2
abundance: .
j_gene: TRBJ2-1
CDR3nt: TGCGCCAGCAGCCAAACTGAAGTAGCGGGTAGTGAGCAGTTCTTC
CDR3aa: CASSQTEVAGSEQFF

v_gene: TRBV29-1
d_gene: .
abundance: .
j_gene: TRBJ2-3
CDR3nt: TGCAGCGGAGGCCACTACAAGAACGCGCAGTATTTT
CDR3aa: CSGGHYKNAQYF

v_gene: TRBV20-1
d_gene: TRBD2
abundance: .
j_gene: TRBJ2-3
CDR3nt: TGCAGTGCTAGTCTGCTAGCGGGAACTAGCACAGATACGCAGTATTTT
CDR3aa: CSASLLAGTSTDTQYF

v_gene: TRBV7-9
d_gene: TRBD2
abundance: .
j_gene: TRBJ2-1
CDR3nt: TGTGCCAGCACAGGACTAGCGGGAGATGATACCTCCTACAATGAGCAGTTCTTC
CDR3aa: CASTGLAGDDTSYNEQFF

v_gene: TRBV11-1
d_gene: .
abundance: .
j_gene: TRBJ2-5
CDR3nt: TGTGCCAGCAGCTCCGAAGAGACCCAGTACTTC
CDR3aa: CASSSEETQYF